This record covers a single T cell receptor (beta chain). The CDR3 is 12 amino acids. The V end was cut by 2 bases, the J end by 11 bases, with 10 bases between. Germline CDR1 is MNHNS and CDR2 is SASEGT. Generated by immunoSEQ multiplex PCR, the TCRdb table keeps only in-frame clones and is missing some. The repertoire holds fewer than 300,000 clones, with about nine tenths as singletons. Seattle's cohort entered during active infection and was followed longitudinally. These data come from a study of blood T cell repertoires in COVID-19. Study background: Spain, Italy and the United States supplied samples that represented acute and convalescent COVID-19.

Sequencing input: peripheral blood. The receptor was isolated from a woman younger than 45 with COVID-19, enrolled during active disease. The chain joins TRBV6-1 to TRBJ1-5; D is ambiguous. In DNA form, the CDR3 reads TGTGCCAGCAGTGAATCGACTGCAGCCCAGCATTTT. Translated, it gives CASSESTAAQHF.